The source of this T cell receptor (beta chain) is a study of blood T cell repertoires in COVID-19. Followed over time, Seattle patients had been enrolled while infection was active. Original analysis: Scientists estimated how many nucleated cells there were by amplifying reference gene primers. Assay used: immunoSEQ multiplex PCR; TCRdb lists only in-frame clones, some missing. V, J and clone size were drawn from that table, and D and trimming were deduced from the DNA. The sample records about 280,000 clones, approximately 86% being singletons. Germline lookup yields CDR1 MNHNS and CDR2 SASEGT. V shed 1 base and J 4 bases; nucleotides not matched to a gene: 7. The CDR3 loop spans 16 amino acids.

Sequencing was done on a sample of peripheral blood. This chain joins TRBV6-1 and TRBJ1-1, with 9 bases matching TRBD1. This clonotype originated in a woman between 65 and 79 years old with COVID-19, enrolled during active disease. DNA of the CDR3: TGTGCCAGCAGTGAAGGTCCACTGACAGGGGGCACTGAAGCTTTCTTT. It codes for CASSEGPLTGGTEAFF.